The 7 T cell receptor beta chains listed next were all sequenced from one sample in a study of read filtering for tumor transcriptome and immune sequencing. This library used roughly 400 ng RNA and molecular barcoded adaptors spanning alpha/delta and beta/gamma chains. Using its own MiXCR run on the reads, TCRdb lists one record per CDR3 protein. The table lists tens of thousands of distinct CDR3 sequences, around 19% of them singletons. Material for sequencing was a population of CD138-negative cells sorted from bone marrow. Every receptor here comes from a donor aged 40 or over with multiple myeloma.

This clonotype was seen more than once but under ten times. The CDR3 region is CASSPGGVRSDTQYF. The CDR3 DNA sequence: TGTGCCAGCAGCCCAGGGGGAGTAAGGTCAGATACGCAGTATTTT. This chain links TRBV7-8 with TRBJ2-3; 7 nucleotides align to TRBD1. The V gene end was trimmed by 5 bases and the J gene end by 4 bases; junction bases not matched to a gene: 9. Looked up from germline, CDR1 is SGHVS and CDR2 is FQNEAQ. The CDR3 is 15 amino acids.

This clonotype was seen many times. The chain combines TRBV15 with TRBJ2-7, with TRBD2 as a possible D gene (6 bases). The germline CDR1 and CDR2 sequences are LNHNV and YYDKDF (reference sequence). CDR3 length equals 15 residues. V shed 2 bases and J shed 3 bases, with 14 bases lying between them. The CDR3, as DNA: TGTGCCACCAGCAGACCCGGAGGGGTCCTCTACGAGCAGTACTTC. Translated: CATSRPGGVLYEQYF.

A note on this clonotype: One base away lies a much larger clone, so this may be a sequencing read error. This chain uses TRBV7-9 with TRBJ2-2, with D tentatively TRBD1 or TRBD2 (5 bases each). The CDR3 spans 16 residues. Germline loops: CDR1 SEHNR, CDR2 FQNEAQ (reference sequence). The V end was cut by 3 bases, the J end by 6 bases, with 17 bases between. The CDR3 coding sequence is TGTGCCAGCAGCTTGCAAGTGGGAGTGGGGCCCGGGGAGCTGTTTTTT. It codes for CASSLQVGVGPGELFF. The complete variable domain, with remaining parts taken from reference TRBV7-9 and TRBJ2-2, reads DTGVSQNPRHKITKRGQNVTFRCDPISEHNRLYWYRQTLGQGPEFLTYFQNEAQLEKSRLLSDRFSAERPKGSFSTLEIQRTEQGDSAMYLCASSLQVGVGPGELFFGEGSRLTVL.

This clonotype was observed a few times. The V gene is TRBV7-2, the J gene TRBJ2-5; TRBD2 agrees at 7 bases. V lost 5 bases to trimming and J lost 1 base; unmatched junction nucleotides: 7. The CDR3 runs 15 residues. Germline-derived CDR1 and CDR2 are SGHTA and FQGNSA. CDR3 region: CASSTTLAAQETQYF. The CDR3 region has the DNA TGTGCCAGCAGCACGACCCTAGCGGCCCAAGAGACCCAGTACTTC. The full variable domain, with the rest looked up from reference TRBV7-2 and TRBJ2-5, is GAGVSQSPSNKVTEKGKDVELRCDPISGHTALYWYRQSLGQGLEFLIYFQGNSAPDKSGLPSDRFSAERTGGSVSTLTIQRTQQEDSAVYLCASSTTLAAQETQYFGPGTRLLVL.

On this clonotype: A read error is possible here, since a much larger clone lies one base away. This chain joins TRBV29-1 and TRBJ2-1, with TRBD2 matching over 13 bases. Unmatched junction bases numbered 8, after V lost 6 bases and J lost 9 bases. Germline V CDR1 and CDR2: SQVTM, ANQGSEA. The CDR3 sequence is 14 residues long. As DNA, the CDR3 is TGCAGCGTCGGGACTAGCGGGATCCCTGGTGAGCAGTTCTTC. Its protein product is CSVGTSGIPGEQFF.

This clonotype appeared many times. The V call is TRBV30, the J call TRBJ1-1; tentative D call: TRBD1 (5 bases). V lost 2 bases, J lost 4 bases, and 11 bases lay in between. Germline values: CDR1 GTSNPN, CDR2 SVGIG (reference sequence). This CDR3 spans 13 amino acids. The CDR3 loop reads CAWSRQGGTEAFF. The CDR3 DNA reads as TGTGCCTGGAGTCGGCAGGGTGGCACTGAAGCTTTCTTT.

This clonotype was recorded a few times. This chain joins TRBV7-9 and TRBJ2-2, with 14 nucleotides matching TRBD2. J lost 6 bases, V lost 6 bases, and 6 bases had no gene match. Germline lookup yields CDR1 SEHNR and CDR2 FQNEAQ (reference sequence). The CDR3 extends over 16 amino acids. The DNA for the CDR3 is TGTGCCAGCAGGCACCCGGGACTAGCGGGAGCCGGGGAGCTGTTTTTT. This gives the protein CASRHPGLAGAGELFF.